This T cell receptor (beta chain) came from a study of shared clonotypes between healthy human individuals. Looking at the study overall: Donors were a couple of women and three men aged 18 to 49. Every donor yielded three CD4 naive, three CD4 memory, two CD8 naive and one CD8 memory plate. Notes on the study in general: Represented genetic and exposure-history diversity was restricted by having few donors.

Trimming took off 4 bases at V and 0 bases at J, with 13 bases between the two ends. The CDR3 has 16 amino acids. Germline V CDR1 and CDR2: MDHEN, SYDVKM. Nashville, Tennessee was home to all donors, who were Caucasian adults. With regard to this clone: The antigen is not known.

The method was immunoSEQ multiplex PCR; TCRdb's version includes in-frame clones alone and lacks a portion of them. The sample gives 2 million to 3 million clones, 93% of which show up once; approximately 0.35% is in the top ten. Sequenced material: naive CD4+ T cells from PBMCs. Subset meaning: CD45RA+ positively selected. The chain joins TRBV28 to TRBJ1-5, with D hard to call. The receptor was isolated from a young man in good health. Some clones in this sample may be carry-over from other donors' samples. Here the CDR3 reads CASSSIRLVSNQPQHF. CDR3 DNA sequence: TGTGCCAGCAGTTCTATCCGTCTCGTTAGCAATCAGCCCCAGCATTTT.